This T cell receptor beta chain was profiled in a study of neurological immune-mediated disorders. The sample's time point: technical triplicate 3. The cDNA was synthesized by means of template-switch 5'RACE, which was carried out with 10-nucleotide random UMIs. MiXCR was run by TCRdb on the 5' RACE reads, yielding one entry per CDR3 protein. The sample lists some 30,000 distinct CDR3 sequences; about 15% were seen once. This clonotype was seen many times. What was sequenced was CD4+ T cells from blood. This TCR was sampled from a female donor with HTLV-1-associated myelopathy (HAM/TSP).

In DNA, the CDR3 is TGTGCCAGCAGCCCGGACAGGCTGAAGGGCTACACCTTC. Translated, it gives CASSPDRLKGYTF. The chain joins TRBV7-2 to TRBJ1-2, with TRBD1 identical over 7 bases. Germline V gene sequence: CDR1 SGHTA, CDR2 FQGNSA. Trimming at V came to 5 bases and at J to 8 bases, leaving 8 bases not matched to a gene. The CDR3 loop spans 13 amino acids.